This T cell receptor (beta chain) was observed in a study of radiation and T cells in renal cell carcinoma (dated by TCRdb to 2020 to 2021). Study-wide context: Samples were obtained from a clinical trial, in which 15 Gy stereotactic body radiation therapy was delivered to primary renal cell carcinomas and nephrectomy was performed 4 weeks later. A total of approximately 4 million unique CDR3 nucleotide sequences, encoding 2,500,000 or so unique CDR3 amino acid sequences, were found across all 53 samples. TCR beta sequencing covered 50 to 55 samples in total, comprising around 25 tumors and approximately 27 peripheral blood samples.

In the case of this clone: Its antigen specificity is not known. Base qualities are not at hand, and no much larger clone is one base apart.

The time point label for this specimen denotes: blood 2 weeks post-SBRT. The treatment or condition label, read with the paper, signifies: 15 Gy SBRT to primary tumor, nephrectomy 4 weeks later. To follow tumor-enriched clonotypes, peripheral blood was collected serially from radiation-treated patients at baseline and again at 2 weeks and 4 weeks after SBRT. All patients had renal cell carcinoma with clear cell pathology. Genomic DNA for TCR sequencing was prepared using the QIAamp DNA Blood Mini Kit (Qiagen). Samples were included in the analyses only if all quality control checks were passed. The CDR3 measures 14 amino acids from cysteine to phenylalanine. The DNA shown is the 42-base CDR3, in frame from base 1. V drops 4 bases and J drops 5 bases, leaving 13 bases in between. CDR1 and CDR2, per the germline V gene (reference sequence), are SGHNT and YYREEE. Beyond this particular receptor, the publication reports: An increase in top tumor clonotypes in blood was observed from baseline to 2 weeks post-radiation, followed by contraction by 4 weeks, which was taken to suggest transient expansion of tumor-resident clones. Effects of radiation dose or scheduling on the TCR repertoire could not be addressed with the single-armed trial design. Dynamics of the blood repertoire were not tracked past 4 weeks after treatment. Because no pretreatment tumor biopsies were available, whether clonotypes were present in the tumor at baseline could not be determined.

Following the manufacturer's recommendations, the immunoSEQ kit was used to generate TCR beta libraries from genomic DNA. To prepare the libraries, a first multiplex PCR with proprietary primers was run, followed by a second PCR that added unique barcodes, and a bead cleanup was done after each round. A positive control reaction and a negative control reaction, both provided in the kit, were run with every batch of samples. The final libraries were assessed on an Agilent 4200 TapeStation D1000 ScreenTape, pooled by volume, and quantified by qPCR. Sequencing ran on an Illumina NextSeq500 with a MidOutput 150-cycle cartridge, using 156 Read1 and 15 Index1 cycles with kit custom primers. The pooled library was loaded at approximately 1 pM with an approximately 21% PhiX control spike-in. In the authors' own workflow: Vendor-processed data were analyzed in R, with a clonotype defined as all T cells sharing the same CDR3 nucleotide sequence. In the clone abundance analyses, frequencies in each sample were normalized to that sample's 10,000 most abundant clones. Before analysis, public T cell clones were removed, and these numbered fewer than five per sample on average. A difference in abundance of at least 32-fold between compartments was used to define tumor-enriched and baseline blood-enriched clonotypes. A beta-binomial differential abundance model was used to identify clonotypes that expanded or contracted between blood time points. Tumor-blood repertoire similarity was measured with the Baroni-Urbani and Buser coefficient, and groups were compared using two-tailed Wilcoxon tests in R. The source is immuneACCESS, and TCRdb retained only in-frame sequences with V and J called. Part of the clones is not carried over; for the studies checked, unresolved V genes explain less than half of this, and the remainder is unexplained. D and trimming come from the DNA, and the V and J calls and clone size come from that table. The sample table shows about 130,000 clones, and more than 70% are seen once. The biggest ten clones account for about 5.6% of the sample.

The sequence was collected from a woman aged 70-85 years with renal cell carcinoma. Sequenced material: blood, taken from a patient whose treatment included radiotherapy and nephrectomy. Recombination joined TRBV5-4 with TRBJ1-5, with TRBD1 tentatively as D gene (5 bases match). In nucleotides, the sequence is TGTGCCAGCAGCAGGGGAGGGGAGGATCAGCCCCAGCATTTT. The resulting protein is CASSRGGEDQPQHF.